This TCR beta chain emerged from a study of cytomegalovirus exposure and HLA in healthy donors. The CDR3 has 14 amino acids. V was pared by 4 bases and J by 2 bases, with 12 bases between. The germline V gene encodes CDR1 LGHNA and CDR2 YNFKEQ. In the PCR, 60 Vbeta and 13 Jbeta primers were used. Data came from immunoSEQ multiplex PCR; TCRdb stores just in-frame clones and leaves some out. The table records 60,000 to 75,000 clones, about 76% of them present only once. This clonotype was obtained from a man aged 50 to 59 in good health and CMV-seronegative. The sample comprised PBMCs. This rearrangement joins TRBV4-2 to TRBJ2-7, with no clear D. The CDR3 DNA follows: TGTGCCAGCAGCCCCGAACCCGGTGCCTACGAGCAGTACTTC. Its translation: CASSPEPGAYEQYF.